This TCR beta chain originates from a study of CD8+ T cells in alopecia areata. RNA was isolated and reverse transcribed to cDNA, the sequencing template. The protocol was immunoSEQ multiplex PCR, while the TCRdb copy is restricted to in-frame clones and leaves out a portion. The sample holds roughly 64,000 clones, 44% seen once. The CDR3 runs 15 residues. V gave up 2 bases and J gave up 5 bases; unmatched junction bases: 8. The germline CDR1 and CDR2 sequences are KGHSH and LQKENI. The sequenced material came from NKG2D-low CD8+ T cells sorted from blood. The TCR was taken from a human donor with alopecia areata. The chain recombines TRBV18 with TRBJ2-5; 7 bases agree with TRBD2. CDR3 sequence: CASSPTRRGYETQYF. DNA of the CDR3: TGTGCCAGCTCACCAACTAGGCGGGGGTACGAGACCCAGTACTTC.